This is a list of T cell receptor beta chains from one sample in a study of blood T cells in healthy people across ages. TCRdb itself ran the 5' RACE reads through MiXCR, one entry per CDR3 protein. Here the sample spans 1.8 million or so distinct CDR3 sequences, approximately 39% being singletons. The specimen was blood. Source of these receptors: a human donor in good health. CDR3s include the opening cysteine and the closing phenylalanine or tryptophan.

CDR3aa,j_gene,v_gene
CASSLVRQGERRYQPQHF,TRBJ1-5,TRBV5-1
CASSFGTIEQETQYF,TRBJ2-5,TRBV6-6
CASSPAGGYEETQYF,TRBJ2-5,TRBV4-2
CASSSGRQTGHLYSNQPQHF,TRBJ1-5,TRBV7-9
CASKWGGWNTEAFF,TRBJ1-1,TRBV2
CATGGDRGVEQYF,-,TRBV7-8
CASSLRDIYGYTF,TRBJ1-2,TRBV7-2
CASSKGGSDTQYF,TRBJ2-3,TRBV14
CSARDVEDSNQPQHF,TRBJ1-5,TRBV20-1
CASSTWTANYGYTF,TRBJ1-2,TRBV5-5
CASSPLGLAGGPSPDTQYF,TRBJ2-3,TRBV4-2
CASSDASREYGYTF,TRBJ1-2,TRBV7-9
CASSRTWTDTQYF,TRBJ2-3,TRBV11-3
CRLGSNYGYTF,TRBJ1-2,TRBV20-1
CSVSPNPGQGAGRGTEAFF,TRBJ1-1,TRBV29-1
CSVESGPTYNEQFF,TRBJ2-1,TRBV29-1
CASSFLGGSQHF,TRBJ1-5,TRBV12-3/TRBV12-4
CSARDPGFNEQFF,TRBJ2-1,TRBV20-1
CAISELRDRVSEQFF,TRBJ2-1,TRBV10-3
CASWSTETYEQYF,TRBJ2-7,TRBV6-5
CASTFPTSGDKQFF,TRBJ2-1,TRBV5-1
CAVSEGQPSLEQYF,TRBJ2-7,TRBV10-3
CASSFSGTRQETRYF,TRBJ2-5,TRBV5-1
CASSVGVAGRSYEQYF,TRBJ2-7,TRBV9
CASSLARQASTDTQYF,TRBJ2-3,TRBV7-9
CASSYGQGAGTNEKLFF,TRBJ1-4,TRBV6-6
CASDRGGRYGYTF,TRBJ1-2,TRBV4-2
CAWGPSWTNEKLFF,TRBJ1-4,TRBV30
CASRTSGVPTDTQYF,TRBJ2-3,TRBV7-2
CASSQFRGEAFF,TRBJ1-1,TRBV11-2
CSVEDPGDTQYF,TRBJ2-3,TRBV29-1
CASSQVEADPFYEQYF,TRBJ2-7,TRBV4-3
CASSLDRLAGVEETQYF,TRBJ2-5,TRBV11-2
CAIQGALSYEQYF,TRBJ2-7,TRBV10-3
CASSLESSYQPQHF,TRBJ1-5,TRBV5-5
CSARDQGVVGEAFF,TRBJ1-1,TRBV20-1
CASSEAKPPEGGQPQHF,TRBJ1-5,TRBV9
CASSQDRGQGRETQYF,TRBJ2-5,TRBV14
CASSQGDRRHTDTQYF,TRBJ2-3,TRBV4-1
CASSPARQGQGETQYF,-,TRBV9
CASSAQGMGETQFF,TRBJ2-1,TRBV7-3
CASSPGQVYNGQFF,TRBJ2-1,TRBV18
CASSQRGGRLGYTF,TRBJ1-2,TRBV4-1
CSVDIGGAGGELFF,TRBJ2-2,TRBV29-1
CAISLGGNSPLHF,TRBJ1-6,TRBV7-2
CAGSYSRDSYEQYF,TRBJ2-7,TRBV6-2/TRBV6-3
CASSGLGGGSYNEQFF,TRBJ2-1,TRBV5-1
CASSDSIGTVNTGELFF,TRBJ2-2,TRBV2
CASAFQGGVEQYF,TRBJ2-7,TRBV27
CASSLFRGRYNEQFF,TRBJ2-1,TRBV7-3
CASSSTLTQGYTF,TRBJ1-2,TRBV7-9
CASSFEGGDKGFF,TRBJ2-1,TRBV5-1
CASSLVTGGKETQYF,TRBJ2-5,TRBV11-1